The entry below describes one T cell receptor (beta chain). Its antigen is not identified. This sample stems from a study of OX40 agonist ivuxolimab in advanced cancers. Study details: Dose-escalation patients had hepatocellular carcinoma, melanoma, renal cell or head and neck cancer. Earlier anti-PD-1, anti-PD-L1 or anti-CTLA-4 therapy was permitted; less than 50% had received some. Partial responses were seen in three patients, one with hepatocellular carcinoma and two with cutaneous melanoma. Notes on the study in general: Expanded clones were, on average, more numerous among CD8+ T cells than CD4+.

The protocol was immunoSEQ multiplex PCR, while the TCRdb copy is restricted to in-frame clones and leaves out a portion. The sample lists more than 75,000 clones, 85% occurring once. CDR1 and CDR2 (germline): MDHEN, SYDVKM. The ends lost 8 bases at V and 1 base at J; junction bases unmatched: 12. CDR3 length: 18 residues. The source material was CD4+ or CD8+ T cells sorted from blood, sampled in a trial of the OX40 agonist ivuxolimab. This rearrangement joins TRBV28 to TRBJ2-2; 11 nucleotides align to TRBD1. The receptor comes from an adult with an advanced solid tumor such as melanoma, head and neck, liver or kidney cancer. The CDR3 coding sequence is TGTGCCAGCCCGCCTGACGGACAGGGGGCGTGGAACACCGGGGAGCTGTTTTTT. Translated, it gives CASPPDGQGAWNTGELFF.